The source of this TCR beta chain is a study of cytomegalovirus exposure and HLA in healthy donors. As for this clone: Its target is unknown.

Use of 60 Vbeta and 13 Jbeta primers characterized the PCR. This table comes from immunoSEQ multiplex PCR, and its TCRdb copy is limited to in-frame clones, with some not included. The sample has about 240,000 clones; 80% to 85% are singletons. This CDR3 has 17 amino acids. J was trimmed by 7 bases and V by 3 bases; bases with no gene match: 14. General study points: Most sequenced TCRs were rare (though some public TCRs occurred in many donors).

The TCR was taken from a woman in her sixties in good health and CMV-seropositive. V gene TRBV23-1 combines with J gene TRBJ2-7; 11 bases line up with TRBD1. TRBV23-1 has ORF status, its function being uncertain. Sequencing was done on a sample of PBMCs. The CDR3 DNA follows: TGCGCCAGCAGTCATAACCAAGGGTGGGACAGGGGGTGGGAGCAGTACTTC. This codes for CASSHNQGWDRGWEQYF.